These 15 T cell receptor beta chains share one sample of origin, sequenced in a study of cytomegalovirus exposure and HLA in healthy donors. Vbeta (60) and Jbeta (13) primers were used in the PCR. Sequencing used immunoSEQ multiplex PCR; TCRdb keeps in-frame clones, though not all of them. Among 100,000 to 150,000 clones listed, 6.5% to 9.5% were seen once. The sequencing input was PBMCs. The receptors shown here come from a woman in her forties in good health and CMV-seropositive.

Only a few counts were recorded for this clone. This chain connects TRBV7-9 to TRBJ1-1; a possible D gene is TRBD1 (5 bases). Trimming stripped 6 bases from V and 0 bases from J, with 8 bases between. Per germline, CDR1 SEHNR and CDR2 FQNEAQ (reference sequence). The CDR3 runs 13 residues. CDR3 in amino acids: CASRATVNTEAFF. CDR3 DNA: TGTGCCAGCAGAGCGACAGTGAACACTGAAGCTTTCTTT.

This clone was picked up a small number of times. The gene calls are TRBV12-5 and TRBJ2-1; D is ambiguous. The CDR3 is 15 amino acids. The V and J ends lost 1 base and 0 bases respectively, with 7 bases between them. Per germline, CDR1 LGHNT and CDR2 FRNRAP. The DNA for the CDR3 is TGTGCTAGTGGTTTGGACGGTCGCTCCTACAATGAGCAGTTCTTC. Its translation is CASGLDGRSYNEQFF.

The chain combines TRBV6-5 with TRBJ2-7; 7 bases map to TRBD1. The CDR3 covers 15 residues. Trimming removed 5 bases from V and 3 bases from J; junction bases left unmatched: 10. Germline-derived CDR1 and CDR2 are MNHEY and SVGAGI. In DNA, the CDR3 is TGTGCCAGCAGTCCAGCCGGGACAGAAAACTACGAGCAGTACTTC. Its translation: CASSPAGTENYEQYF.

This clone has just a few counts. The rearrangement uses TRBV7-7 and TRBJ1-1, with D maybe TRBD1 (5 bases). The ends were cut back, 5 bases at V and 5 bases at J, with 12 bases in the middle. CDR3 length: 13 residues. CDR1 is SSHAT and CDR2 is FNYEAQ in the germline V gene (reference sequence). CDR3 in amino acids: CASSAGRGTEAFF. The CDR3, as DNA: TGTGCCAGCAGCGCAGGGAGGGGAACTGAAGCTTTCTTT. Drawing the rest from reference TRBV7-7 and TRBJ1-1, the complete variable domain is GAGVSQSPRYKVTKRGQDVTLRCDPISSHATLYWYQQALGQGPEFLTYFNYEAQPDKSGLPSDRFSAERPEGSISTLTIQRTEQRDSAMYRCASSAGRGTEAFFGQGTRLTVV.

The chain combines TRBV27 with TRBJ2-1; 8 bases fit TRBD2. The CDR3 spans 17 residues. Germline-derived CDR1 and CDR2 are MNHEY and SMNVEV (reference sequence). The V gene end was trimmed by 4 bases and the J gene end by 6 bases; junction bases not matched to a gene: 14. The CDR3 coding sequence is TGTGCCAGCAGTTCCCGGTTTATGGGACTAGTGATCAATGAGCAGTTCTTC. Amino acids: CASSSRFMGLVINEQFF.

The chain combines TRBV16 with TRBJ1-2; 7 bases line up with TRBD1. The V and J ends lost 0 bases and 7 bases, in that order; junction bases with no gene match: 8. CDR1 KGHSY and CDR2 FQNENV come from the germline V gene. The CDR3 sequence is 15 residues long. CDR3 in amino acids: CASSQSDRVNSGYTF. CDR3 DNA sequence: TGTGCCAGCAGCCAATCTGACAGGGTCAATTCTGGCTACACCTTC.

The rearrangement joins TRBV2 to TRBJ2-1, with 9 bases aligning to TRBD2. V shed 0 bases and J 8 bases; nucleotides not matched to a gene: 5. CDR3 length: 15 residues. The germline V gene has CDR1 SNHLY and CDR2 FYNNEI. CDR3 nucleotides: TGTGCCAGCAGTGAAGCGCGGGGGGGCCAGGATGAGCAGTTCTTC. Translated, it gives CASSEARGGQDEQFF. Looking up the rest from reference TRBV2 and TRBJ2-1 gives the full variable domain: EPEVTQTPSHQVTQMGQEVILRCVPISNHLYFYWYRQILGQKVEFLVSFYNNEISEKSEIFDDQFSVERPDGSNFTLKIRSTKLEDSAMYFCASSEARGGQDEQFFGPGTRLTVL.

This clone turned up a few times. The V call is TRBV5-1, the J call TRBJ1-2; TRBD1 agrees at 7 bases. This CDR3 contains 16 residues. The ends lost 0 bases at V and 6 bases at J; junction bases unmatched: 11. Germline V gene lookup returns CDR1 SGHRS and CDR2 YFSETQ. The CDR3 protein is CASSLEEGGQGDGYTF. The CDR3 nucleotides read TGCGCCAGCAGCTTGGAAGAAGGCGGGCAGGGGGATGGCTACACCTTC.

V and J are TRBV19 and TRBJ2-7, with D perhaps matching TRBD1 (6 bases). Trimming removed 1 base at V and 2 bases at J, with 9 bases between. Germline lookup yields CDR1 LNHDA and CDR2 SQIVND (reference sequence). This CDR3 has 14 residues. This CDR3 reads CASSIGQGTYEQYF. In DNA, the CDR3 is TGTGCCAGTAGTATAGGTCAGGGGACCTACGAGCAGTACTTC. Drawing the rest from reference TRBV19 and TRBJ2-7, the complete variable domain is DGGITQSPKYLFRKEGQNVTLSCEQNLNHDAMYWYRQDPGQGLRLIYYSQIVNDFQKGDIAEGYSVSREKKESFPLTVTSAQKNPTAFYLCASSIGQGTYEQYFGPGTRLTVT.

This clone was observed a few times. The chain recombines TRBV27 with TRBJ1-2, with 7 bases lining up with TRBD1. The CDR3 extends over 13 amino acids. In germline, CDR1 is MNHEY, CDR2 SMNVEV (reference sequence). The junction had 3 bases not matched to a gene; V was cut back by 4 bases and J by 4 bases. The CDR3, as DNA: TGTGCCAGCAGTTCACAGGGGAGCTATGGCTACACCTTC. Its protein product is CASSSQGSYGYTF.

This clone occurred a few times. The V gene is TRBV6-6, the J gene TRBJ2-5; 7 nucleotides align to TRBD2. Trimming cost V 0 bases and J 1 base; bases outside gene matches: 5. CDR1 and CDR2 (germline): MNHNY, SVGAGI (reference sequence). The CDR3 contains 16 residues. The CDR3 DNA is TGTGCCAGCAGTTACTCGTTGGGGGGGACCCAAGAGACCCAGTACTTC. It specifies CASSYSLGGTQETQYF.

The rearrangement uses TRBV14 and TRBJ2-2, with unresolved D. V was pared by 0 bases and J by 7 bases, with 9 bases between. CDR3 length equals 14 residues. CDR1 SGHDN and CDR2 FVKESK come from the germline V gene. The chain's CDR3 is CASSQDPRNGELFF. The CDR3 nucleotides read TGTGCCAGCAGCCAAGATCCTAGAAACGGGGAGCTGTTTTTT. Using reference TRBV14 and TRBJ2-2 for the parts outside the CDR3, the full variable domain is EAGVTQFPSHSVIEKGQTVTLRCDPISGHDNLYWYRRVMGKEIKFLLHFVKESKQDESGMPNNRFLAERTGGTYSTLKVQPAELEDSGVYFCASSQDPRNGELFFGEGSRLTVL.

This clone was observed a handful of times. The rearrangement links TRBV5-6 to TRBJ2-1; perhaps TRBD2 as D (6 bases). V was cut by 0 bases and J by 8 bases, with 9 bases left in between. In germline, CDR1 is SGHDT, CDR2 YYEEEE. This CDR3 region has 13 residues. In DNA form, the CDR3 reads TGTGCCAGCAGCTTGGCCCCGGGGGATGAGCAGTTCTTC. Translating it yields CASSLAPGDEQFF.

This clone was counted a few times. The chain employs TRBV10-1 and TRBJ1-1; 10 bases are shared with TRBD1. The ends lost 6 bases at V and 7 bases at J; junction bases unmatched: 2. The V gene's germline CDR1 is WNHNN and CDR2 SYGVQD (reference sequence). The CDR3 has 12 residues. The CDR3 sequence: CASRGTGDEAFF. In DNA form, the CDR3 reads TGCGCCAGCAGGGGGACAGGGGATGAAGCTTTCTTT.

The chain links TRBV6-5 to TRBJ2-7; 9 bases are a match to TRBD2. This CDR3 has 15 residues. CDR1 is MNHEY, CDR2 SVGAGI, per germline. J lost 1 base, V lost 0 bases, and 1 base had no gene match. Here the CDR3 reads CASSYSSGGSYEQYF. The CDR3 nucleotides are TGTGCCAGCAGTTACTCTAGCGGGGGATCCTACGAGCAGTACTTC.